This T cell receptor (beta chain) was sequenced in a study of PD-1 blockade in classical Hodgkin lymphoma. Each patient relapsed following autologous stem cell transplantation, and prior brentuximab vedotin exposure differed. Libraries were prepared by immunoSEQ multiplex PCR; TCRdb keeps only in-frame clonotypes and omits some of them. The data hold some 45,000 clones, with around nine tenths observed a single time. V was pared by 6 bases and J by 4 bases, with 4 bases of the junction left unmatched. The CDR3 loop spans 13 amino acids. Germline V gene data show CDR1 as LNHDA and CDR2 as SQIVND (reference sequence).

The chain carries TRBV19 and TRBJ1-2; 8 bases line up with TRBD1. This sequence originates from a human donor with classical Hodgkin lymphoma. Material: peripheral blood mononuclear cells (PBMCs), obtained at baseline. For the CDR3, the DNA is TGTGCCAGTAGGGAGACAGGGGTCTATGGCTACACCTTC. It translates to CASRETGVYGYTF.